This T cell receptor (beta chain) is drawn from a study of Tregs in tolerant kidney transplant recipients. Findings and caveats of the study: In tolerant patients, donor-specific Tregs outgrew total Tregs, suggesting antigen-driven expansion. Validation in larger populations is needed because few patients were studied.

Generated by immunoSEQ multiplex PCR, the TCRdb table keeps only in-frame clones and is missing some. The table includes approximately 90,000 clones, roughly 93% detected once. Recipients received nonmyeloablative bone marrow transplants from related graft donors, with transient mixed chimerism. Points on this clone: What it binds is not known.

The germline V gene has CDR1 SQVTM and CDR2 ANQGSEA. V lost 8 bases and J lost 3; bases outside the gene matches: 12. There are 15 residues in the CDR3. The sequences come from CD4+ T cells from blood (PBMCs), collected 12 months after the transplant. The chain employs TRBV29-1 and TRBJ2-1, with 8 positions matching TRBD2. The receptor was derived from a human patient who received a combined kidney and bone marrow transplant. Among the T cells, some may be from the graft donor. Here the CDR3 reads CSIFDSGGNYNEQFF. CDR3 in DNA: TGCAGCATCTTCGACTCGGGGGGGAACTACAATGAGCAGTTCTTC.